The rows below give T cell receptor beta chains drawn from one sample of a study of siplizumab effects on memory and regulatory T cells. The table came from immunoSEQ multiplex PCR; TCRdb's copy has only in-frame clones and leaves some out. Of about 94,000 clones in the sample, about 94% were seen once. The sequenced material came from non-Treg CD4+ T cells sorted from blood. These receptors originate from a human donor in good health. CDR3s include the opening cysteine and the closing phenylalanine or tryptophan. D genes are given only for firm matches. Clone size is shown for a subset of rows, as once, few, many or a class of expanded clone.

>TRBV7-9|TRBJ1-1|-|-
CASSLSPHLDYTEAFF
TGTGCCAGCAGCTTAAGCCCCCACCTTGACTACACTGAAGCTTTCTTT
>TRBV6-6|TRBJ2-1|TRBD1|-
CASSQQGDSYNEQFF
TGTGCCAGCAGTCAGCAGGGGGACTCCTACAATGAGCAGTTCTTC
>TRBV18|TRBJ2-2|TRBD2|-
CASSPPSAGVQPTGELFF
TGTGCCAGCTCACCACCTTCCGCGGGAGTACAACCCACCGGGGAGCTGTTTTTT
>TRBV6-6|TRBJ1-6|-|-
CASSYSGARESPLHF
TGTGCCAGCAGTTACTCGGGCGCGAGGGAATCACCCCTCCACTTT
>TRBV5-1|TRBJ1-1|-|once
CASSYNLKENTEAFF
TGCGCCAGCAGCTACAATTTAAAGGAGAACACTGAAGCTTTCTTT
>TRBV9|TRBJ1-2|TRBD1|few
CASSVVGTGGSYGYTF
TGTGCCAGCAGCGTAGTGGGGACAGGGGGCAGCTATGGCTACACCTTC
>TRBV9|TRBJ2-1|-|once
CASSVDRLNNEQFF
TGTGCCAGCAGCGTAGACCGTCTTAACAATGAGCAGTTCTTC
>TRBV2|TRBJ2-7|TRBD1|-
CARQSRTGNEQYF
TGTGCCAGACAATCAAGGACAGGGAACGAGCAGTACTTC
>TRBV2|TRBJ1-2|TRBD1|-
CASGTTTGGAGGYTF
TGTGCCAGCGGGACCACTACAGGGGGCGCCGGTGGCTACACCTTC
>TRBV5-6|TRBJ2-1|-|-
CASSERGGIDEQFF
TGTGCCAGCAGCGAACGGGGTGGTATCGATGAGCAGTTCTTC